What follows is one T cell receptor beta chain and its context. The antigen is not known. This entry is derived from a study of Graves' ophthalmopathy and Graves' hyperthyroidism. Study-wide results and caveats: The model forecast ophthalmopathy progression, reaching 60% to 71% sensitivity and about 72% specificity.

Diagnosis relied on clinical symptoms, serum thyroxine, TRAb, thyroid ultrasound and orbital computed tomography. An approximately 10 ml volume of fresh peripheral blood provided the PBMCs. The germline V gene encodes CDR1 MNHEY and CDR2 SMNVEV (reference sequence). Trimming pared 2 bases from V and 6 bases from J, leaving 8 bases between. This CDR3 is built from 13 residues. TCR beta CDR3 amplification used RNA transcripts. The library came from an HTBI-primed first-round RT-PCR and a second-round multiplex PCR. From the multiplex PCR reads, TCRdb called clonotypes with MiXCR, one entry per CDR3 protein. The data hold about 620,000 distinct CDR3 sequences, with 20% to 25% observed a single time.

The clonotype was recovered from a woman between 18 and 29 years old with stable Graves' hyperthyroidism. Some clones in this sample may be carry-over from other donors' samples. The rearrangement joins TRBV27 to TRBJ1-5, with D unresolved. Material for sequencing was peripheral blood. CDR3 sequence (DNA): TGTGCCAGCAGTTTAGCAACGGGTCAGCCCCAGCATTTT. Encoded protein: CASSLATGQPQHF.